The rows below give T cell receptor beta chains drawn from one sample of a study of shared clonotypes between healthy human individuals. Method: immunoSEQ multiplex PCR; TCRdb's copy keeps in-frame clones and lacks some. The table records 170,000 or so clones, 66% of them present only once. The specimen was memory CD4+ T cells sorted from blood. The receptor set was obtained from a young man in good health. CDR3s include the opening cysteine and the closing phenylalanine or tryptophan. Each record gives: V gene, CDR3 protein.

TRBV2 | CASSDQGLQPQHF
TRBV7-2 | CASSGTPYEQYF
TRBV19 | CASDGTSGRNTGELFF
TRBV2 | CASSDLQGDAGEQYF
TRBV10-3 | CASEGYSGTNTGELFF
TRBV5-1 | CASSPGLAGEWAEQFF
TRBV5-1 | CASSLAFSGRVQNYEQYF
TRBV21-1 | CASSKVSRFWGSVVEYF
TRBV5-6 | CATTRGFTDTQYF
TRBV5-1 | CASSLGGQGRNTIYF
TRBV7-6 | CASSLGHGASAGQETQYF
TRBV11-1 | CASSLRSGGGDTQYF
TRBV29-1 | CSVNRGPGTDTQYF
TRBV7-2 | CASSPTAADTQYF
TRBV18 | CASSPRSPQQVNTGELFF
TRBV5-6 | CASSVRAGAYGYTF
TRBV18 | CASSPSGRAGETQYF
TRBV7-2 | CASIAGSPGDYGYTF
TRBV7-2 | CASRPRLAGGNEQYF
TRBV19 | CASGRTGLYNEQFF
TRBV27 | CASTRTGGAFTGANVLTF
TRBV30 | CAWSLDLNTEAFF
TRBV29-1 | CSVQISYEQYF
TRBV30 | CAWSGGGPGEKLFF
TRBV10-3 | CAAGLAGVYNEQFF
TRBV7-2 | CASSHSETYEQYF
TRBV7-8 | CASRSGGTQYF
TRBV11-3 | CASSLGERENEQFF
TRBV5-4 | CASSRSAGSFYNEQFF
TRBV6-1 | CASCRGQGTGELFF
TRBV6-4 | CASSDSVGTGELFF
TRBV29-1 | CSVGTGYEQYF
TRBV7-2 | CASSLGPSGSRQETQYF